This T cell receptor (beta chain) is from a study of T cell repertoires in cytomegalovirus infection. Study observations and caveats: CMV-specific HLA-C-restricted TCR beta clonotypes dominated the ex vivo response.

Via MiXCR, TCRdb re-called the reads, giving one row per CDR3 protein. This table holds about 130,000 distinct CDR3 sequences, roughly a quarter found once. The CDR3 is 17 residues long. V dropped 7 bases and J dropped 0; count of bases not matched to a gene: 10. The germline CDR1 and CDR2 sequences are SGHTA and FQGNSA. As to this clonotype: The antigen is undetermined.

Sequenced material: PBMCs, sequenced either directly or after in vitro stimulation (not recorded which). The receptor was derived from a human donor in good health (CMV status not recorded). Some clones in this sample may be carry-over from other donors' samples. This chain links TRBV7-2 with TRBJ2-7, with 12 nucleotides matching TRBD2. CDR3 bases: TGTGCCAGCATAGAGACTAGCGGGAGATCCGGCTCCTACGAGCAGTACTTC. This encodes CASIETSGRSGSYEQYF.